Below are 30 T cell receptor beta chains sequenced from a single sample in a study of blood T cell repertoires in COVID-19. The table came from immunoSEQ multiplex PCR; TCRdb's copy has only in-frame clones and leaves some out. The repertoire has more than 25,000 clones, approximately 89% of them found once; the top ten carry about 51%. Material for sequencing was peripheral blood. All receptors come from a human donor with acute or convalescent COVID-19. The donor label of this sample is uncertain.

This chain connects TRBV14 to TRBJ2-3; 9 nucleotides line up with TRBD2. This CDR3 has 16 residues. V was clipped by 4 bases and J by 4 bases; unmatched bases: 9. CDR1 SGHDN and CDR2 FVKESK come from the germline V gene. CDR3 region: CASSPRTSVGADTQYF. CDR3 sequence (DNA): TGTGCCAGCAGCCCCCGGACTAGCGTTGGCGCAGATACGCAGTATTTT.

The chain couples TRBV5-1 to TRBJ1-5, with no clear D. CDR1 and CDR2 (germline): SGHRS, YFSETQ. The CDR3 extends over 15 amino acids. V was pared by 0 bases and J by 0 bases, with 7 bases between. This CDR3 is CASSLEPLSNQPQHF. In nucleotides, the CDR3 is TGCGCCAGCAGCTTGGAGCCCCTTAGCAATCAGCCCCAGCATTTT. The entire variable domain, with the rest obtained from reference TRBV5-1 and TRBJ1-5, is as follows: KAGVTQTPRYLIKTRGQQVTLSCSPISGHRSVSWYQQTPGQGLQFLFEYFSETQRNKGNFPGRFSGRQFSNSRSEMNVSTLELGDSALYLCASSLEPLSNQPQHFGDGTRLSIL.

The chain employs TRBV19 and TRBJ2-3; TRBD1 is a possible D gene (6 bases). The germline V and J ends were trimmed by 7 bases and 2 bases, with 19 bases remaining between them. Germline V gene lookup returns CDR1 LNHDA and CDR2 SQIVND (reference sequence). This CDR3 is 16 amino acids long. The CDR3 DNA is TGTGCCAGTACGTCAAGGGGGACAACACACACAGATACGCAGTATTTT. Amino acid sequence: CASTSRGTTHTDTQYF.

The rearrangement joins TRBV19 to TRBJ2-5; D perhaps matches TRBD1 (6 bases). In germline, CDR1 is LNHDA, CDR2 SQIVND (reference sequence). The CDR3 contains 16 residues. The V gene lost 3 bases and the J gene lost 2 bases, with 16 bases spanning the gap. The CDR3 reads CASSMQGPGRQETQYF. CDR3 nucleotide sequence: TGTGCCAGTAGTATGCAGGGGCCAGGGCGGCAAGAGACCCAGTACTTC.

The V call is TRBV29-1, the J call TRBJ2-1; D perhaps matches TRBD2 (6 bases). From germline, CDR1 is SQVTM and CDR2 ANQGSEA. The germline V and J ends were trimmed by 6 bases and 4 bases, with 22 bases remaining between them. This CDR3 is 16 amino acids long. As DNA, the CDR3 is TGCAGCGTCGACACCCCCCACGCGGGACCATACAATGAGCAGTTCTTC. Protein product: CSVDTPHAGPYNEQFF.

This chain links TRBV7-8 with TRBJ2-5; TRBD2 is a possible D gene (6 bases). Germline CDR1 SGHVS, CDR2 FQNEAQ. Between the trimmed V and J ends, which lost 2 bases and 4 bases, there was a span of 14 bases. This CDR3 is 15 amino acids long. CDR3 protein: CASSLTGAFGETQYF. The CDR3 coding sequence is TGTGCCAGCAGCTTAACGGGAGCCTTTGGAGAGACCCAGTACTTC.

This clone has just one count. V and J are TRBV19 and TRBJ2-5; 11 bases fit TRBD2. J was trimmed by 1 base and V by 1 base; bases with no gene match: 2. CDR3 length: 16 residues. Germline CDR1 reads LNHDA; CDR2 reads SQIVND (reference sequence). DNA for the CDR3: TGTGCCAGTAGTATAGTAGGGACTAGCGGCCAAGAGACCCAGTACTTC. Translation: CASSIVGTSGQETQYF.

J is TRBJ2-3 and V is TRBV15, with a tentative D call TRBD2 (6 bases). Trimming took 1 base from V and 0 from J, leaving 8 bases between them. CDR3 length equals 15 residues. CDR1 is LNHNV and CDR2 is YYDKDF in the germline V gene (reference sequence). The CDR3 nucleotides read TGTGCCACCAGCAGAGGGCGGGGTAGCACAGATACGCAGTATTTT. The encoded protein is CATSRGRGSTDTQYF.

This chain links TRBV19 with TRBJ1-5; 7 bases fit TRBD1. The CDR3 has 17 amino acids. Germline CDR1 reads LNHDA; CDR2 reads SQIVND (reference sequence). The J segment lost 3 bases and the V segment lost 7 bases, leaving 15 bases of the junction unmatched. CDR3 bases: TGTGCCAGTAATGCCCCGACAGGGACGGGTTACAATCAGCCCCAGCATTTT. It encodes CASNAPTGTGYNQPQHF.

The chain is built from TRBV5-1 and TRBJ2-2; D unclear. Germline V gene sequence: CDR1 SGHRS, CDR2 YFSETQ. V was shortened by 4 bases and J by 4 bases, with 14 bases between the two germline ends. The CDR3 sequence is 15 residues long. The CDR3 reads CASSPGFGVTGELFF. The CDR3 bases are TGCGCCAGCAGCCCGGGTTTCGGAGTCACCGGGGAGCTGTTTTTT.

The J gene is TRBJ2-1, the V gene TRBV27; D is perhaps TRBD2 (6 bases). CDR3 length: 12 amino acids. V lost 3 bases and J 10 bases, leaving 10 bases between the germline ends. Per germline, CDR1 MNHEY and CDR2 SMNVEV (reference sequence). This chain's CDR3 is CASSFLGGEQFF. The CDR3 DNA sequence: TGTGCCAGCAGTTTCCTAGGAGGGGAGCAGTTCTTC.

This chain connects TRBV18 to TRBJ2-1; 13 bases map to TRBD2. V was clipped by 3 bases and J by 7 bases; unmatched bases: 6. The CDR3 has 16 amino acids. CDR1 is KGHSH, CDR2 LQKENI, per germline. The CDR3 loop reads CASSPVTSGRGNEQFF. The CDR3 DNA sequence: TGTGCCAGCTCACCGGTAACTAGCGGGAGGGGTAATGAGCAGTTCTTC.

The chain carries TRBV2 and TRBJ2-2, with a possible D match to TRBD2 (6 bases). The CDR3 is made up of 22 amino acids. Germline V CDR1 and CDR2: SNHLY, FYNNEI. Trimming stripped 6 bases from V and 1 base from J, with 33 bases between. CDR3 residues: CASRELPGRETRGNRNTGELFF. The CDR3 bases are TGTGCCAGCAGGGAGTTACCGGGTCGAGAGACTAGAGGTAATCGGAACACCGGGGAGCTGTTTTTT.

This clone was seen a single time. V usage is TRBV7-9 and J usage is TRBJ1-2, with 8 bases matching TRBD1. Unmatched junction bases numbered 9, after V lost 8 bases and J lost 4 bases. Germline V gene sequence: CDR1 SEHNR, CDR2 FQNEAQ (reference sequence). The CDR3 length is 14 residues. The CDR3 DNA follows: TGTGCCAGCGCTCTAGGGGGACAGGCCTATGGCTACACCTTC. It codes for CASALGGQAYGYTF.

The V gene is TRBV7-9, the J gene TRBJ1-2; tentative D call: TRBD1 (6 bases). Trimming shortened V by 5 bases and J by 7 bases, and 20 bases separated the two germline ends. This CDR3 spans 15 amino acids. Germline loops: CDR1 SEHNR, CDR2 FQNEAQ (reference sequence). The CDR3 DNA is TGTGCCAGCAGCCCCCAGAGCCAGACAGGAGGTGGCTACACCTTC. Translation: CASSPQSQTGGGYTF.

V is TRBV7-3 and J is TRBJ2-2; D unclear. Trimming removed 5 bases at V and 6 bases at J, with 10 bases between. From germline, CDR1 is SGHTA and CDR2 FQGTGA. The CDR3 consists of 13 residues. CDR3 residues: CASSETSAGELFF. Written as DNA, the CDR3 is TGTGCCAGCAGCGAGACATCGGCCGGGGAGCTGTTTTTT.

This rearrangement joins TRBV30 to TRBJ2-5; 10 bases align to TRBD2. There are 13 residues in the CDR3. V gave up 7 bases and J gave up 6 bases; unmatched junction bases: 8. Germline CDR1 reads GTSNPN; CDR2 reads SVGIG (reference sequence). This CDR3 reads CASTSGTGKTQYF. The CDR3 coding sequence is TGTGCCTCAACTAGCGGGACGGGAAAGACCCAGTACTTC.

J is TRBJ1-2 and V is TRBV4-2; D is perhaps TRBD1 (5 bases). V shed 7 bases and J shed 3 bases, with 15 bases lying between them. This CDR3 comprises 14 residues. Germline assignment: CDR1 LGHNA and CDR2 YNFKEQ. Here the CDR3 reads CASKTLGGDYGYTF. The CDR3 DNA is TGTGCCAGCAAAACGTTGGGGGGGGACTATGGCTACACCTTC.

J is TRBJ1-4 and V is TRBV14; D ambiguous. Germline lookup yields CDR1 SGHDN and CDR2 FVKESK. The V end was cut by 1 base, the J end by 7 bases, with 16 bases between. The CDR3 contains 16 residues. The CDR3 DNA follows: TGTGCCAGCAGCCAAGTTCAGGCGCCCTTCGGTGAAAAACTGTTTTTT. Protein sequence: CASSQVQAPFGEKLFF.

This chain joins TRBV2 and TRBJ1-5, with no clear D. CDR3 length equals 12 residues. The germline V and J ends were trimmed by 10 bases and 4 bases, with 11 bases remaining between them. The germline V gene has CDR1 SNHLY and CDR2 FYNNEI. The CDR3 is CATTRGNQPQHF. The CDR3 DNA reads TGTGCCACCACCCGGGGTAATCAGCCCCAGCATTTT.

This clone was counted a single time. The CDR3: CASSQGIGREAETQYF. The CDR3 DNA follows: TGTGCCAGCAGCCAAGGGATCGGGCGGGAGGCGGAGACCCAGTACTTC. The chain recombines TRBV3-1 (or the pseudogene TRBV3-2) with TRBJ2-5, with 8 positions matching TRBD2. CDR1 is LGHDT, CDR2 YNNKEL, per germline (reference sequence). The CDR3 is 16 residues long. Losses at the gene ends were 1 base for V and 5 bases for J; bases not matched to a gene: 9.

The chain links TRBV30 to TRBJ1-4; TRBD1 aligns across 8 bases. The CDR3 contains 13 residues. CDR1 is GTSNPN, CDR2 SVGIG, per germline (reference sequence). Trimming at V came to 4 bases and at J to 8 bases, leaving 6 bases not matched to a gene. The chain's CDR3 is CAWTTGGNEKLFF. CDR3 bases: TGTGCCTGGACTACAGGGGGGAACGAAAAACTGTTTTTT.

This clone appeared a single time. The rearrangement uses TRBV11-1 and TRBJ1-2; no clear D gene. The CDR3 covers 12 residues. Trimming pared 5 bases from V and 8 bases from J, leaving 12 bases between. CDR1 is SGHAT and CDR2 is FQDESV in the germline V gene (reference sequence). CDR3 loop: CASSQNLRGYTF. In DNA, the CDR3 is TGTGCCAGCAGCCAAAACTTGCGAGGCTACACCTTC. Full variable domain (missing parts from reference TRBV11-1 and TRBJ1-2): EAEVAQSPRYKITEKSQAVAFWCDPISGHATLYWYRQILGQGPELLVQFQDESVVDDSQLPKDRFSAERLKGVDSTLKIQPAELGDSAMYLCASSQNLRGYTFGSGTRLTVV.

The chain links TRBV7-3 to TRBJ1-2; D gene uncertain. Germline-derived CDR1 and CDR2 are SGHTA and FQGTGA. Trimming pared 5 bases from V and 4 bases from J, leaving 11 bases between. CDR3 length: 13 residues. CDR3 DNA: TGTGCCAGCAGCCCAAGGGAGGGCTATGGCTACACCTTC. This sequence encodes CASSPREGYGYTF.

The chain joins TRBV7-2 to TRBJ2-1; the match to TRBD2 covers 13 bases. The junction had 5 bases not matched to a gene; V was cut back by 3 bases and J by 6 bases. Germline CDR1 and CDR2: SGHTA and FQGNSA. The CDR3 totals 16 residues. CDR3 residues: CASSFWTSGRGNEQFF. CDR3 nucleotides: TGTGCCAGCAGCTTTTGGACTAGCGGGAGAGGCAATGAGCAGTTCTTC.

The chain joins TRBV19 to TRBJ2-7; the D is unclear. CDR3 length equals 12 residues. V was shortened by 10 bases and J by 4 bases, with 14 bases between the two germline ends. Germline CDR1 and CDR2: LNHDA and SQIVND (reference sequence). CDR3 amino acids: CATMSPRYEQYF. The CDR3 coding sequence is TGTGCCACCATGAGCCCCCGTTACGAGCAGTACTTC.

The chain has TRBV6-4 and TRBJ2-3; D is perhaps TRBD2 (5 bases). The CDR3 consists of 15 residues. Germline-derived CDR1 and CDR2 are MRHNA and SNTAGT. V was trimmed by 3 bases and J by 4 bases, leaving 14 bases between them. This CDR3 is CASSEKGDGADTQYF. The CDR3 DNA follows: TGTGCCAGCAGTGAGAAGGGAGACGGGGCAGATACGCAGTATTTT.

This clone was seen a single time. This chain joins TRBV7-4 and TRBJ2-1, with 7 nucleotides matching TRBD1. Per germline, CDR1 SGHVT and CDR2 SQSDAQ. The V gene end was trimmed by 9 bases and the J gene end by 5 bases; junction bases not matched to a gene: 10. This CDR3 is built from 14 residues. The CDR3 sequence is CARAKGAPDNEQFF. Written as DNA, the CDR3 is TGTGCCAGAGCGAAGGGGGCCCCTGACAATGAGCAGTTCTTC.

The chain uses TRBV15 and TRBJ1-6; TRBD1 aligns across 7 bases. The CDR3 loop spans 15 amino acids. V was clipped by 1 base and J by 9 bases; unmatched bases: 6. From germline, CDR1 is LNHNV and CDR2 YYDKDF (reference sequence). CDR3 in amino acids: CATSRGARGTSPLHF. Written as DNA, the CDR3 is TGTGCCACCAGCAGAGGCGCCAGGGGGACTTCACCCCTCCACTTT.

The chain joins TRBV25-1 to TRBJ1-4; possibly TRBD1 for D (5 bases). Germline values: CDR1 MGHDK, CDR2 SYGVNS. V was shortened by 3 bases and J by 13 bases, with 30 bases between the two germline ends. CDR3 length: 18 amino acids. CDR3 residues: CASSEPPASGVLGVRLFF. CDR3 nucleotides: TGTGCCAGCAGTGAGCCCCCGGCGTCGGGGGTCCTGGGAGTAAGACTGTTTTTT.